Detailed here is one T cell receptor (beta chain). Measured with immunoSEQ multiplex PCR; TCRdb has only the in-frame clones, and not every one. Seen here are around 52,000 clones, more than 90% observed once, and the top ten hold around 0.083%. The data stem from a study of T cells after somatic rescue of genetic block. Germline CDR1 and CDR2: MNHNY and SVGAGI (reference sequence). The ends lost 6 bases at V and 1 base at J; junction bases unmatched: 2. The CDR3 loop spans 13 amino acids. The TCR comes from a child in the first two years of life. The chain joins TRBV6-6 to TRBJ2-5, with 7 bases aligning to TRBD2. Sequencing was done on a sample of peripheral blood mononuclear cells (PBMCs). The DNA for the CDR3 is TGTGCCAGCAGGGCTAGCGGCCAAGAGACCCAGTACTTC. It codes for CASRASGQETQYF.